The clone carrying this TCR beta chain was detected ten times or more. The antigen is unknown. CDR1 and CDR2 (germline): SGHVS, FQNEAQ. Trimming cost V 4 bases and J 5 bases, with 12 bases left between them. The CDR3 loop spans 14 amino acids. The data originate from a study of Graves' ophthalmopathy and Graves' hyperthyroidism. Points from the study as a whole: Detection in blood was also observed for most expanded thyroid clonotypes above 0.001 frequency.

The PBMCs had their origin in approximately 10 ml of fresh peripheral blood. Scientists amplified the TCR beta CDR3 regions from RNA transcripts. The first-round RT-PCR employed HTBI primers together with the Qiagen OneStep RT-PCR kit. A multiplex PCR was then performed as the second round. MiXCR, run by TCRdb on the multiplex PCR reads, gives a single entry per CDR3 protein. Of under 250,000 distinct CDR3 sequences detected, roughly 21% appear once; the ten largest clones hold roughly 45%. The rearrangement links TRBV7-8 to TRBJ1-5; weak D call: TRBD1 (6 bases). The material sequenced was peripheral blood. This TCR derives from a woman in her forties or fifties with Graves' ophthalmopathy. The CDR3 here is CASSSTGLDQPQHF. The DNA for the CDR3 is TGTGCCAGCAGCTCTACAGGGTTAGATCAGCCCCAGCATTTT.